The TCR beta chain under discussion was sequenced for a study of blood T cell repertoires in COVID-19. Study information: Researchers got acute and convalescent COVID-19 samples from the United States, Italy and Spain.

This table comes from immunoSEQ multiplex PCR, and its TCRdb copy is limited to in-frame clones, with some not included. Here the sample spans hundreds of thousands of clones, roughly 90% being singletons. The sequenced material came from peripheral blood. The source of this sequence is a woman aged 25 to 39 with COVID-19, enrolled during active disease.

CDR3 bases: TGTGCCAGCAGTTTAACTGGACAGACCTACGAGCAGTACTTC. It specifies CASSLTGQTYEQYF. The chain recombines TRBV28 with TRBJ2-7; D might be TRBD1 (6 bases). The ends were cut back, 2 bases at V and 2 bases at J, with 10 bases in the middle. Germline V gene sequence: CDR1 MDHEN, CDR2 SYDVKM. This CDR3 is 14 amino acids long.